The rows below give T cell receptor beta chains drawn from one sample of a study of Graves' ophthalmopathy and Graves' hyperthyroidism. TCRdb re-called the multiplex PCR reads with MiXCR, one entry per CDR3 protein. The profile shows some 350,000 distinct CDR3 sequences, roughly 15% of them singletons. The sequencing sample was made of peripheral blood. The receptors derive from an adult woman with stable Graves' hyperthyroidism. CDR3s include the opening cysteine and the closing phenylalanine or tryptophan. D genes are given only for firm matches. Where a row states a size, it is once, few, many or the class of an expanded clone; other rows omit it.

D: TRBD2
V: TRBV18
size: few
J: TRBJ2-2
length: 16
CDR3: CASSPPRTSATGELFF
DNA: TGTGCCAGCTCACCACCTAGGACTAGCGCCACCGGGGAGCTGTTTTTT

D: -
V: TRBV6-4
size: many
J: TRBJ2-5
length: 13
CDR3: CASSGAPGETQYF
DNA: TGTGCCAGCAGTGGGGCCCCAGGAGAGACCCAGTACTTC

D: TRBD1
V: TRBV7-9
size: many
J: TRBJ1-6
length: 16
CDR3: CASSRLPTGGLSPLHF
DNA: TGTGCCAGCAGCCGCCTGCCGACAGGGGGCTTGTCACCCCTCCACTTT

D: TRBD1
V: TRBV5-1
size: many
J: TRBJ2-7
length: 16
CDR3: CASSLGTGGARDEQYF
DNA: TGCGCCAGCAGCTTGGGTACAGGGGGCGCAAGGGACGAGCAGTACTTC

D: TRBD1
V: TRBV2
size: many
J: TRBJ2-2
length: 16
CDR3: CASSETRDRHTGELFF
DNA: TGTGCCAGCAGTGAAACCCGGGACAGGCACACCGGGGAGCTGTTTTTT

D: -
V: TRBV12-3/TRBV12-4
size: many
J: TRBJ1-5
length: 15
CDR3: CASSEGSASNQPQHF
DNA: TGTGCCAGCAGTGAGGGTTCCGCTAGCAATCAGCCCCAGCATTTT

D: TRBD1
V: TRBV19
size: many
J: TRBJ1-2
length: 15
CDR3: CASSILDRDPYGYTF
DNA: TGTGCCAGTAGTATCTTGGACAGGGACCCCTATGGCTACACCTTC

D: TRBD1
V: TRBV20-1
size: many
J: TRBJ1-1
length: 14
CDR3: CSARPGQLNTEAFF
DNA: TGCAGTGCCAGACCGGGACAGCTGAACACTGAAGCTTTCTTT

D: TRBD2
V: TRBV2
size: many
J: TRBJ2-2
length: 14
CDR3: CASDGLAEAGELFF
DNA: TGTGCCAGCGATGGACTAGCGGAGGCCGGGGAGCTGTTTTTT

D: TRBD1
V: TRBV7-2
size: -
J: TRBJ2-7
length: 14
CDR3: CAWSAGTGFNEQYF
DNA: TGTGCCTGGAGCGCCGGGACAGGGTTTAACGAGCAGTACTTC

D: -
V: TRBV2
size: many
J: TRBJ2-5
length: 17
CDR3: CASSEVLLGIRQETQYF
DNA: TGTGCCAGCAGTGAAGTTCTTTTGGGGATCCGGCAAGAGACCCAGTACTTC

D: TRBD1
V: TRBV7-2
size: many
J: TRBJ1-1
length: 14
CDR3: CASSFNRGRTEAFF
DNA: TGTGCCAGCAGCTTCAACAGGGGAAGGACTGAAGCTTTCTTT

D: -
V: TRBV6-2/TRBV6-3
size: many
J: TRBJ2-5
length: 12
CDR3: CASSYNLETQYF
DNA: TGTGCCAGCAGTTACAACCTCGAGACCCAGTACTTC

D: -
V: TRBV7-6
size: many
J: TRBJ2-5
length: 14
CDR3: CASSPRDWGETQYF
DNA: TGTGCCAGCAGCCCCCGTGATTGGGGAGAGACCCAGTACTTC

D: -
V: TRBV7-8
size: many
J: TRBJ1-1
length: 16
CDR3: CASSSTGLGWNTEAFF
DNA: TGTGCCAGCAGCTCCACAGGGTTGGGGTGGAACACTGAAGCTTTCTTT

D: -
V: TRBV2
size: many
J: TRBJ2-5
length: 15
CDR3: CASQTRTARGETQYF
DNA: TGTGCCAGCCAGACGAGGACGGCTCGTGGAGAGACCCAGTACTTC

D: -
V: TRBV7-8
size: many
J: TRBJ2-2
length: 16
CDR3: CASSPFRQRDTGELFF
DNA: TGTGCCAGCAGCCCCTTCCGACAGCGAGACACCGGGGAGCTGTTTTTT

D: -
V: TRBV7-8
size: few
J: TRBJ1-5
length: 15
CDR3: CASSLGGQIYQPQHF
DNA: TGTGCCAGCAGCTTAGGAGGACAGATCTATCAGCCCCAGCATTTT

D: TRBD2
V: TRBV6-2/TRBV6-3
size: many
J: TRBJ2-5
length: 14
CDR3: CASSGTSGGETQYF
DNA: TGTGCCAGCAGTGGGACCTCGGGGGGAGAGACCCAGTACTTC

D: -
V: TRBV6-5
size: many
J: TRBJ1-6
length: 19
CDR3: CASSSITTHQSSYNSPLHF
DNA: TGTGCCAGCAGCTCCATAACAACTCATCAGAGCTCCTATAATTCACCCCTCCACTTT

D: -
V: TRBV2
size: many
J: TRBJ2-6
length: 15
CDR3: CASSGDDSGANVLTF
DNA: TGTGCCAGCAGTGGAGACGACTCTGGGGCCAACGTCCTGACTTTC

D: TRBD1
V: TRBV12-5
size: many
J: TRBJ2-5
length: 13
CDR3: CASGLQGAETQYF
DNA: TGTGCTAGTGGTCTACAGGGGGCAGAGACCCAGTACTTC

D: TRBD1
V: TRBV6-5
size: -
J: TRBJ1-2
length: 16
CDR3: CASSYPPGQGRYGYTF
DNA: TGTGCCAGCAGTTACCCACCGGGACAGGGCCGCTATGGCTACACCTTC

D: -
V: TRBV10-3
size: many
J: TRBJ2-7
length: 12
CDR3: CAIQREDYEQYF
DNA: TGTGCCATCCAAAGGGAGGACTACGAGCAGTACTTC

D: -
V: TRBV28
size: many
J: TRBJ1-1
length: 16
CDR3: CASTTGGGSGDTEAFF
DNA: TGTGCCAGCACTACGGGAGGGGGGAGCGGGGACACTGAAGCTTTCTTT

D: -
V: TRBV6-2/TRBV6-3
size: many
J: TRBJ2-2
length: 14
CDR3: CASTPGTYTGELFF
DNA: TGTGCCAGCACCCCCGGGACCTACACCGGGGAGCTGTTTTTT

D: TRBD1
V: TRBV12-3/TRBV12-4
size: few
J: TRBJ2-7
length: 14
CDR3: CASTLQGASYEQYF
DNA: TGTGCCAGCACCCTACAGGGGGCCTCCTACGAGCAGTACTTC

D: -
V: TRBV20-1
size: many
J: TRBJ2-7
length: 13
CDR3: CSARAGRFYEQYF
DNA: TGCAGTGCTAGAGCAGGCCGCTTCTACGAGCAGTACTTC

D: -
V: TRBV2
size: many
J: TRBJ2-7
length: 13
CDR3: CASTGGTSYEQYF
DNA: TGTGCCAGCACTGGCGGAACGTCCTACGAGCAGTACTTC

D: -
V: TRBV10-3
size: -
J: TRBJ2-7
length: 14
CDR3: CAISGVGGMVEQYF
DNA: TGTGCCATCAGTGGGGTTGGGGGCATGGTCGAGCAGTACTTC

D: -
V: TRBV28
size: many
J: TRBJ1-2
length: 13
CDR3: CAAGGAEGYGYTF
DNA: TGTGCCGCGGGTGGGGCGGAGGGCTATGGCTACACCTTC

D: -
V: TRBV12-5
size: many
J: TRBJ1-1
length: 21
CDR3: CASGLVIPLGRKMAQNTEAFF
DNA: TGTGCTAGTGGTTTGGTAATCCCCCTAGGTAGAAAAATGGCCCAAAACACTGAAGCTTTCTTT

D: -
V: TRBV7-2
size: few
J: TRBJ1-2
length: 14
CDR3: CASSLARRDYGYTF
DNA: TGTGCCAGCAGCTTAGCGCGGCGGGACTATGGCTACACCTTC

D: -
V: TRBV28
size: -
J: TRBJ2-5
length: 13
CDR3: CASSSGTEETQYF
DNA: TGTGCCAGCAGTTCTGGGACCGAAGAGACCCAGTACTTC

D: TRBD2
V: TRBV3-1
size: few
J: TRBJ2-7
length: 17
CDR3: CASSQRTSGTHSYEQYF
DNA: TGTGCCAGCAGCCAACGGACTAGCGGGACCCACTCCTACGAGCAGTACTTC

D: -
V: TRBV4-1
size: many
J: TRBJ1-5
length: 13
CDR3: CASSHWRGEPQHF
DNA: TGCGCCAGCAGCCATTGGAGGGGGGAACCCCAGCATTTT

D: TRBD1
V: TRBV28
size: many
J: TRBJ2-7
length: 15
CDR3: CASSPTGTGDYEQYF
DNA: TGTGCCAGCAGCCCAACCGGGACAGGGGACTACGAGCAGTACTTC

D: TRBD2
V: TRBV3-1
size: -
J: TRBJ2-5
length: 17
CDR3: CASSQFGLAGTQETQYF
DNA: TGTGCCAGCAGCCAATTTGGACTAGCGGGAACCCAAGAGACCCAGTACTTC

D: TRBD1
V: TRBV6-2/TRBV6-3
size: -
J: TRBJ1-2
length: 14
CDR3: CASSTRQGRDGYTF
DNA: TGTGCCAGCAGTACTCGACAGGGGAGGGATGGCTACACCTTC

D: -
V: TRBV10-3
size: many
J: TRBJ2-7
length: 15
CDR3: CAISVAAVAGQEQYF
DNA: TGTGCCATCAGTGTAGCGGCAGTCGCCGGTCAAGAGCAGTACTTC

D: TRBD2
V: TRBV6-2/TRBV6-3
size: few
J: TRBJ2-1
length: 18
CDR3: CASSYRTSGVSSYNEKFF
DNA: TGTGCCAGCAGTTACCGGACTAGCGGAGTGAGCTCCTACAATGAGAAGTTCTTC

D: -
V: TRBV6-2/TRBV6-3
size: many
J: TRBJ2-7
length: 17
CDR3: CASRGKGKKNYLYEQYF
DNA: TGTGCCAGCAGGGGAAAGGGGAAAAAGAACTACCTGTACGAGCAGTACTTC

D: -
V: TRBV11-1
size: -
J: TRBJ2-7
length: 15
CDR3: CASSPTGLYGYEQYF
DNA: TGTGCCAGCAGCCCCACCGGCCTATACGGCTACGAGCAGTACTTC

D: TRBD1
V: TRBV4-1
size: many
J: TRBJ2-7
length: 12
CDR3: CASRGTGREQYF
DNA: TGCGCCAGTCGTGGGACAGGGCGCGAGCAGTACTTC

D: TRBD2
V: TRBV7-2
size: many
J: TRBJ2-7
length: 15
CDR3: CASSGELAGSSEQYF
DNA: TGTGCCAGCAGCGGCGAACTAGCGGGGTCTTCCGAGCAGTACTTC

D: TRBD1
V: TRBV14
size: many
J: TRBJ2-7
length: 18
CDR3: CASSQSFLQGKLGYEQYF
DNA: TGTGCCAGCAGCCAGTCGTTTTTACAGGGGAAACTCGGCTACGAGCAGTACTTC

D: TRBD1
V: TRBV18
size: many
J: TRBJ1-6
length: 15
CDR3: CASSRGTGKNSPLHF
DNA: TGTGCCAGCTCACGTGGGACAGGGAAGAATTCACCCCTCCACTTT

D: TRBD2
V: TRBV29-1
size: many
J: TRBJ2-5
length: 13
CDR3: CSVIAGSQETQYF
DNA: TGCAGCGTTATAGCGGGCTCCCAAGAGACCCAGTACTTC

D: TRBD1
V: TRBV6-5
size: many
J: TRBJ1-2
length: 15
CDR3: CASSYPGAGGDGYTF
DNA: TGTGCCAGCAGTTACCCTGGGGCAGGGGGCGATGGCTACACCTTC

D: TRBD1
V: TRBV6-1
size: many
J: TRBJ1-5
length: 17
CDR3: CASRKAGTEYSNQPQHF
DNA: TGTGCCAGCAGGAAAGCCGGGACAGAGTATAGCAATCAGCCCCAGCATTTT

D: -
V: TRBV12-3/TRBV12-4
size: many
J: TRBJ2-2
length: 13
CDR3: CASSPSGTGELFF
DNA: TGTGCCAGCAGCCCGTCAGGGACCGGGGAGCTGTTTTTT

D: -
V: TRBV24-1
size: many
J: TRBJ1-1
length: 14
CDR3: CATQVGAPNTEAFF
DNA: TGTGCCACCCAAGTGGGGGCCCCAAACACTGAAGCTTTCTTT

D: TRBD1
V: TRBV30
size: many
J: TRBJ2-7
length: 14
CDR3: CAWSVDRGQDEQYF
DNA: TGTGCCTGGAGTGTAGACAGGGGGCAGGACGAGCAGTACTTC

D: TRBD1
V: TRBV11-2
size: many
J: TRBJ1-2
length: 14
CDR3: CASSLEQGARDYTF
DNA: TGTGCCAGCAGCTTAGAGCAGGGGGCGCGGGACTACACCTTC

D: -
V: TRBV20-1
size: many
J: TRBJ1-3
length: 14
CDR3: CSASRQSSGNTIYF
DNA: TGCAGTGCTAGCAGACAGAGCTCTGGAAACACCATATATTTT

D: -
V: TRBV6-1
size: -
J: TRBJ2-2
length: 15
CDR3: CASSNVAGWTGELFF
DNA: TGTGCCAGCAGCAACGTGGCGGGATGGACCGGGGAGCTGTTTTTT

D: TRBD2
V: TRBV7-2
size: many
J: TRBJ2-5
length: 14
CDR3: CASQQSGGTGTQYF
DNA: TGTGCCAGCCAACAAAGCGGGGGGACGGGGACCCAGTACTTC

D: TRBD1
V: TRBV14
size: many
J: TRBJ1-1
length: 16
CDR3: CASSLDRGQVNTEAFF
DNA: TGTGCCAGCAGCCTGGACAGGGGGCAGGTGAACACTGAAGCTTTCTTT

D: TRBD2
V: TRBV30
size: few
J: TRBJ2-2
length: 13
CDR3: CAWSEAGAGELFF
DNA: TGTGCCTGGAGTGAAGCGGGAGCCGGGGAGCTGTTTTTT

D: TRBD2
V: TRBV4-1
size: -
J: TRBJ2-7
length: 16
CDR3: CASSQAGREASYEQYF
DNA: TGCGCCAGCAGCCAAGCGGGGCGGGAGGCCTCCTACGAGCAGTACTTC